The sequence of this T cell receptor (beta chain) was determined in a study of shared clonotypes between healthy human individuals. With regard to this clone: The identical CDR3 is also encoded by other nucleotide sequences in the sample.

Looked up from germline, CDR1 is MNHNY and CDR2 is SVGAGI (reference sequence). V trimming: 6 bases; J trimming: 5 bases; junction bases outside the gene matches: 3. The CDR3 contains 13 residues. Clones were read by immunoSEQ multiplex PCR, and TCRdb kept only the in-frame ones, dropping some. The data hold roughly 380,000 clones, with approximately 97% observed a single time. The clonotype was recovered from a man younger than 45 in good health. This sequence joins TRBV6-6 and TRBJ2-5; 10 bases align to TRBD1. The specimen was memory CD8+ T cells sorted from blood. As for subset: CD45RO+ cells pooled with CCR7-negative TemRA cells. CDR3 nucleotide sequence: TGTGCCAGCAGCTGGACAGGGGGTGAGACCCAGTACTTC. It codes for CASSWTGGETQYF.